In this sample, the clone carrying this TCR beta chain turned up many times. The data originate from a study of T cell repertoires in cytomegalovirus infection. The CDR3 sequence is 12 residues long. With 2 bases removed from V and 5 bases from J, the gap between germline ends came to 1 base. Germline CDR1 and CDR2: SGHTA and FQGNSA. TCRdb redid the calling of the reads with MiXCR, one entry per CDR3 protein. The sample records about 130,000 distinct CDR3 sequences, roughly 9% being singletons. The sequencing input was PBMCs. The receptor's source is a human donor in good health (CMV status not recorded). Some clones in this sample may be carry-over from other donors' samples. The chain has TRBV7-2 and TRBJ1-6; D is unclear. Here the CDR3 DNA reads TGTGCCAGCAGCTTAAATAATTCACCCCTCCACTTT. As protein: CASSLNNSPLHF.